This T cell receptor (beta chain) was sequenced during a study of T cell responses to AZD1222 COVID-19 vaccine. Measured with immunoSEQ multiplex PCR; TCRdb has only the in-frame clones, and not every one. The profile covers 200,000 or so clones, with roughly 92% appearing a single time and more than 0.8% taken by the ten largest. Deletions cut 3 bases from V and 4 bases from J, with 12 bases between. The germline CDR1 and CDR2 sequences are MNHEY and SMNVEV (reference sequence). This CDR3 has 14 residues. This sequence originates from an adult who received the AZD1222 COVID-19 vaccine. The chain combines TRBV27 with TRBJ1-2; no firm D call. The source was peripheral blood, collected 28 days after the second AZD1222 dose. The CDR3 sequence is CASSFGRSGYGYTF. CDR3 bases: TGTGCCAGCAGTTTTGGGAGGTCGGGCTATGGCTACACCTTC.